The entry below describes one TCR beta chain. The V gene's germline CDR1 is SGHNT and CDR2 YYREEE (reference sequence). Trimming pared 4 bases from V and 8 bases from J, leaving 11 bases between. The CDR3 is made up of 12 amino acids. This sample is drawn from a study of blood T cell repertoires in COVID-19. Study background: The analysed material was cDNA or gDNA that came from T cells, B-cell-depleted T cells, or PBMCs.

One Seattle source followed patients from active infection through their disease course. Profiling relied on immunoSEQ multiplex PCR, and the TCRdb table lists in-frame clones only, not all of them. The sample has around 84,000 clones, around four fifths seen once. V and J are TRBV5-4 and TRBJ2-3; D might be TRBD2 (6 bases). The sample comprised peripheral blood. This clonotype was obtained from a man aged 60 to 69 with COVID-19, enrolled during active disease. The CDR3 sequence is CASSPGGGTQYF. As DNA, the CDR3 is TGTGCCAGCAGCCCCGGGGGAGGTACGCAGTATTTT.